A selection of T cell receptor beta chains follows, all from one sample in a study of blood T cell repertoires in COVID-19. Profiling relied on immunoSEQ multiplex PCR, and the TCRdb table lists in-frame clones only, not all of them. The sample has more than 200,000 clones, roughly 80% seen once. The source material was peripheral blood. The receptors were sampled from a woman in her 70s with active or convalescent COVID-19. CDR3s include the opening cysteine and the closing phenylalanine or tryptophan. The D gene is left open where the match is weak. For some rows the clone size is stated as once, few or many, or as a class when expanded; others skip it.

TRBJ2-2	TRBV9	-	-	TGTGCCAGCAGCCCGAATATCGGAGCCGGGGAGCTGTTTTTT	CASSPNIGAGELFF
TRBJ2-1	TRBV5-5	-	-	TGTGCCAGCAGCTTGGCGCCCGGGGATGAGCAGTTCTTC	CASSLAPGDEQFF
TRBJ2-1	TRBV11-2	TRBD1	-	TGTGCCAGCAGCTTCCTGACAGGGGGCGTGGTGCAGTTCTTC	CASSFLTGGVVQFF
TRBJ1-3	TRBV7-9	-	-	TGTGCCAGCAGCTTAATTGCAGGAGGGACTGGAAACACCATATATTTT	CASSLIAGGTGNTIYF
TRBJ1-4	TRBV7-9	-	-	TGTGCCAGCAGCTTACCGGGAAATGAAAAACTGTTTTTT	CASSLPGNEKLFF
TRBJ1-2	TRBV11-1	-	-	TGTGCCAGCAGCTCAGGAATTAACTATGGCTACACCTTC	CASSSGINYGYTF
TRBJ1-4	TRBV4-1	-	-	TGCGCCAGCAGCCGACAGAGTGCCTGGACTAATGAAAAACTGTTTTTT	CASSRQSAWTNEKLFF
TRBJ2-5	TRBV5-1	TRBD2	-	TGCGCCAGCAGCTTGATAGCGGGGGGTGAGACCCAGTACTTC	CASSLIAGGETQYF
TRBJ1-5	TRBV18	-	few	TGTGCCAGCTCACCGACGGGGGGGACAAGGTTTAGTCAGCCCCAGCATTTT	CASSPTGGTRFSQPQHF
TRBJ1-5	TRBV6-5	-	-	TGTGCCAGCGGTCAGGGAATTCACCAGCCCCAGCATTTT	CASGQGIHQPQHF
TRBJ1-6	TRBV6-5	TRBD1	-	TGTGCCAGCAGGCACACAGGGGGGCGTTCACCCCTCCACTTT	CASRHTGGRSPLHF
TRBJ1-2	TRBV28	TRBD1	-	TGTGCCACCCGGGGACAGAGTAACTATGGCTACACCTTC	CATRGQSNYGYTF
TRBJ1-5	TRBV27	-	-	TGTGCCAGCAGTTGGGGAAGAGGGCAGCCCCAGCATTTT	CASSWGRGQPQHF
TRBJ1-2	TRBV7-2	-	-	TGTGCCAGCAGCCTCCCAGGGGTCGCCTATGGCTACACCTTC	CASSLPGVAYGYTF
TRBJ2-2	TRBV5-1	-	-	TGCGCCAGCAGCTTTGGACTTATGAACACCGGGGAGCTGTTTTTT	CASSFGLMNTGELFF
TRBJ2-2	TRBV9	TRBD2	once	TGTGCCAGCAGCGTAGGGCTAGCGGCCAACACCGGGGAGCTGTTTTTT	CASSVGLAANTGELFF
TRBJ1-6	TRBV5-1	-	-	TGCGCCAGCAGCACGATAGGGGATAATTCACCCCTCCACTTT	CASSTIGDNSPLHF
TRBJ2-2	TRBV5-1	TRBD2	-	TGCGCCAGCACCAGCGGGACTTTAAACACCGGGGAGCTGTTTTTT	CASTSGTLNTGELFF
TRBJ2-3	TRBV5-1	-	-	TGCGCCAGCAGCCGCCGTCTTGCGGGTGAGCGCACAGATACGCAGTATTTT	CASSRRLAGERTDTQYF
TRBJ1-1	TRBV6-5	TRBD1	-	TGTGCCAGCAGTCACAGGGGGGGGATGAACACTGAAGCTTTCTTT	CASSHRGGMNTEAFF
TRBJ1-6	TRBV5-6	-	-	TGTGCCAGCAGCCCAGGGTCCGGGACAAAACATTCACCCCTCCACTTT	CASSPGSGTKHSPLHF
TRBJ2-1	TRBV18	-	-	TGTGCCAGCTCACCAACGTTATGGCAGTCCCCCAATGAGCAGTTCTTC	CASSPTLWQSPNEQFF
TRBJ1-5	TRBV24-1	TRBD1	few	TGTGCCACTTCGGACAGGAGCAATCAGCCCCAGCATTTT	CATSDRSNQPQHF